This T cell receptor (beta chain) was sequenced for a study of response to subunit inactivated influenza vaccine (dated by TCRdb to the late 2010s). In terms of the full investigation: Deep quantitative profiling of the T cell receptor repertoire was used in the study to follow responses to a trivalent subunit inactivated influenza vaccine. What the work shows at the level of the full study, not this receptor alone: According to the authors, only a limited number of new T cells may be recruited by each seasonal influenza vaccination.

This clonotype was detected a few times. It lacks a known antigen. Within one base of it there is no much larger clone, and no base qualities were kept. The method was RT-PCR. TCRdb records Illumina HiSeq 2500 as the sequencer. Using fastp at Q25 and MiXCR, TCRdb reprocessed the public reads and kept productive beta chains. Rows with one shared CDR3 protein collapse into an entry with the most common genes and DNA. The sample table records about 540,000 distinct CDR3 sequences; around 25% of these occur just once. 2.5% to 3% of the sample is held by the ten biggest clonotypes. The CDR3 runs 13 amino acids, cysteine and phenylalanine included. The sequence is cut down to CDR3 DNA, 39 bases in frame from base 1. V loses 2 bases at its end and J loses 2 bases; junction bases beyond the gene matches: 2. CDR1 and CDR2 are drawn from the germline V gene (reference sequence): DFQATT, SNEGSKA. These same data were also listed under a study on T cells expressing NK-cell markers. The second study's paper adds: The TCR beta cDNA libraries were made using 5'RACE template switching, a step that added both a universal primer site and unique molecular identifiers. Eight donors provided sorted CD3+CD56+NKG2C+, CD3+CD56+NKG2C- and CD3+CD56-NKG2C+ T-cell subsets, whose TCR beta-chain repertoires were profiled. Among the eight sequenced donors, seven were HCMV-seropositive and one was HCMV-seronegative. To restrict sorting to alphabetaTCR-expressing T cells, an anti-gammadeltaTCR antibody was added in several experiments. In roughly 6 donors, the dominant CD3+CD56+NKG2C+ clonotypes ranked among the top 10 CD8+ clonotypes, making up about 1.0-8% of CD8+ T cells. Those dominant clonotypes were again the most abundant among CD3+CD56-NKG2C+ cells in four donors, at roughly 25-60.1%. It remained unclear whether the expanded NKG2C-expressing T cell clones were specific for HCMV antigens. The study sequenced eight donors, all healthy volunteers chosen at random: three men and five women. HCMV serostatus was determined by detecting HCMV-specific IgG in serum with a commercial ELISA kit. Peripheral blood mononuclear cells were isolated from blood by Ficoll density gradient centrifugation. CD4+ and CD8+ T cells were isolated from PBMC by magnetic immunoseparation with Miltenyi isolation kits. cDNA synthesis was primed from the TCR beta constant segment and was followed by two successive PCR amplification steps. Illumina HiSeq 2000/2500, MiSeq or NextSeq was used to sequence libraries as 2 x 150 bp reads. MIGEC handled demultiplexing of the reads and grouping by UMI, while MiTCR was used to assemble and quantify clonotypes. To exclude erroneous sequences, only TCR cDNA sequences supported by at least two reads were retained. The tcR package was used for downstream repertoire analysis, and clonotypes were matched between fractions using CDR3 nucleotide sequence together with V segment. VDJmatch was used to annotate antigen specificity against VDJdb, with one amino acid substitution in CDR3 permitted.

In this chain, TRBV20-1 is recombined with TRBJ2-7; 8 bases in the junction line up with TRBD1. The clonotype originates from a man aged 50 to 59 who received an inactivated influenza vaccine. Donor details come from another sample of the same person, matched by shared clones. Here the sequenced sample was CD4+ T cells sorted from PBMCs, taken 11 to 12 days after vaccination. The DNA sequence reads TGCAGTGCTAGAAGGGACAGGACCTACGAGCAGTACTTC. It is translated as CSARRDRTYEQYF.